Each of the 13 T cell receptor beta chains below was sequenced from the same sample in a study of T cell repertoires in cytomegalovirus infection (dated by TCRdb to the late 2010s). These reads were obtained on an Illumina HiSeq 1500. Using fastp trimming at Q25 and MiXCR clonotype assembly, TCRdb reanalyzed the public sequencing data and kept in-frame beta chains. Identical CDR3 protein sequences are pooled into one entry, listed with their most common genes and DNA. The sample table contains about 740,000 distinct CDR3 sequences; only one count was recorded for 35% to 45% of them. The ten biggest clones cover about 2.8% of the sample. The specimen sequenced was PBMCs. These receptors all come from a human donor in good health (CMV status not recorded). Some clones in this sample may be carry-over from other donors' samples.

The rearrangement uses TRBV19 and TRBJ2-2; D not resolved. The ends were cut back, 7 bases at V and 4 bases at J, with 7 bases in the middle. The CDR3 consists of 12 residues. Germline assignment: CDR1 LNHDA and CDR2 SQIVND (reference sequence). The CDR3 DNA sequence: TGTGCCAGTACCCTTACCACCGGGGAGCTGTTTTTT. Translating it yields CASTLTTGELFF.

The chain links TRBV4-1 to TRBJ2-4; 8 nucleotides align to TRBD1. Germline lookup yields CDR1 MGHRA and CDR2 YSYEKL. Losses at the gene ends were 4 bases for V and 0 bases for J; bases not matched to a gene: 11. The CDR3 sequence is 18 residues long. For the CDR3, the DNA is TGCGCCAGCAGCCCGCTAACGACAGGGGCCCTAGCCAAAAACATTCAGTACTTC. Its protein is CASSPLTTGALAKNIQYF.

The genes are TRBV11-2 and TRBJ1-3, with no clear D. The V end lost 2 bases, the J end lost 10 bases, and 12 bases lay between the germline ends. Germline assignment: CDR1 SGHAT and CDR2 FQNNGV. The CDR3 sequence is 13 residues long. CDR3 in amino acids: CASSLLGSITIYF. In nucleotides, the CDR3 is TGTGCCAGCAGCTTACTGGGAAGCATAACCATATATTTT.

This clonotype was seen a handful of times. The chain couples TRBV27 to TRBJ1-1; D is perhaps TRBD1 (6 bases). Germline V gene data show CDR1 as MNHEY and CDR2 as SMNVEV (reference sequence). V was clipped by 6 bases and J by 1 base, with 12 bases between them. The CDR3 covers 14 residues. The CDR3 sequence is CASSYTGPNTEAFF. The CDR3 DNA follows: TGTGCCAGCAGCTACACAGGGCCGAACACTGAAGCTTTCTTT.

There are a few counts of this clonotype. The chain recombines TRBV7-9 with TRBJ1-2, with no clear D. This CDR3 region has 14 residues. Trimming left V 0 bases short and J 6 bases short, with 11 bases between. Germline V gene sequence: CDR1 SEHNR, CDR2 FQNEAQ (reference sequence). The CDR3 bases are TGTGCCAGCAGCTTAGCCGGGGATGCGCATGGCTACACCTTC. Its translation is CASSLAGDAHGYTF.

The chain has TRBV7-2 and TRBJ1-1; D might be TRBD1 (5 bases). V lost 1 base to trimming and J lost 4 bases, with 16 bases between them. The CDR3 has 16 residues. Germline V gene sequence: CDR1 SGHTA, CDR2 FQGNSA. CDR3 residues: CASSLVSFGAFTEAFF. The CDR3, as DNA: TGTGCCAGCAGCTTAGTTTCGTTTGGGGCATTCACTGAAGCTTTCTTT.

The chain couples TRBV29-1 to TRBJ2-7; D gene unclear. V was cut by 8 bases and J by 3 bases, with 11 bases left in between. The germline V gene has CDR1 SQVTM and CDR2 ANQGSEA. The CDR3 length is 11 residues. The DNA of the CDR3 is TGCAGCCTTATGGTCGGCTACGAGCAGTACTTC. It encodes CSLMVGYEQYF.

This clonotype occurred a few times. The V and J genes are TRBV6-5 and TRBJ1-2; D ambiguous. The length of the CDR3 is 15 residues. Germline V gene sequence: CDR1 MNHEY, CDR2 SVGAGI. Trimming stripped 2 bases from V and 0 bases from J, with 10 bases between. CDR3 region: CASSYDGDANYGYTF. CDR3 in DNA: TGTGCCAGCAGTTACGACGGGGATGCTAACTATGGCTACACCTTC.

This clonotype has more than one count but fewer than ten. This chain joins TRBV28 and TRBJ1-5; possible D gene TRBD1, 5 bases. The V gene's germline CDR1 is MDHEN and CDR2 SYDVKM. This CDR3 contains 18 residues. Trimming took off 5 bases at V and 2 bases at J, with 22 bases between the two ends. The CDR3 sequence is CASSRTALGRVGNQPQHF. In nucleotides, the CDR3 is TGTGCCAGCAGTCGAACCGCCCTGGGACGGGTGGGCAATCAGCCCCAGCATTTT. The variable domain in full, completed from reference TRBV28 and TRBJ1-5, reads DVKVTQSSRYLVKRTGEKVFLECVQDMDHENMFWYRQDPGLGLRLIYFSYDVKMKEKGDIPEGYSVSREKKERFSLILESASTNQTSMYLCASSRTALGRVGNQPQHFGDGTRLSIL.

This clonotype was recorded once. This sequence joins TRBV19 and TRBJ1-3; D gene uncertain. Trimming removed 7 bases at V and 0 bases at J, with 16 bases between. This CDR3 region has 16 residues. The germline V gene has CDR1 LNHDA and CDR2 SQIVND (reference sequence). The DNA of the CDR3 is TGTGCCAGTATCGGAGAGGGCAAACACTCTGGAAACACCATATATTTT. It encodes CASIGEGKHSGNTIYF.

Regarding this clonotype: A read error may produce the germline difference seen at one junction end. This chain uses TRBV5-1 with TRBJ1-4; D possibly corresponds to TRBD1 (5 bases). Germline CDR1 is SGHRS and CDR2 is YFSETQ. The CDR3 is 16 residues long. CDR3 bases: TGCGCCAGCAGGTTGGCAACAGGACGGGCGGAAGAAAAACTGTTTTTT. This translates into CASRLATGRAEEKLFF.

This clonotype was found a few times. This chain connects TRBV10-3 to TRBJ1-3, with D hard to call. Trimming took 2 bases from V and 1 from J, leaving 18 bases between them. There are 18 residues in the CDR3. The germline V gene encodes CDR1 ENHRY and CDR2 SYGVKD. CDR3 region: CAISEPGLGGGSGNTIYF. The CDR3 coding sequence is TGTGCCATCAGTGAGCCCGGACTTGGAGGCGGTTCTGGAAACACCATATATTTT.

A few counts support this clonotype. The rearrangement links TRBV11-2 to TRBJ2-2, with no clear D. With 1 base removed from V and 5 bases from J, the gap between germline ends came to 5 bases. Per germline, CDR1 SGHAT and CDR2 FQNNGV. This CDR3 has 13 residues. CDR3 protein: CASSLARTGELFF. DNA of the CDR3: TGTGCCAGCAGCTTAGCGCGGACCGGGGAGCTGTTTTTT.